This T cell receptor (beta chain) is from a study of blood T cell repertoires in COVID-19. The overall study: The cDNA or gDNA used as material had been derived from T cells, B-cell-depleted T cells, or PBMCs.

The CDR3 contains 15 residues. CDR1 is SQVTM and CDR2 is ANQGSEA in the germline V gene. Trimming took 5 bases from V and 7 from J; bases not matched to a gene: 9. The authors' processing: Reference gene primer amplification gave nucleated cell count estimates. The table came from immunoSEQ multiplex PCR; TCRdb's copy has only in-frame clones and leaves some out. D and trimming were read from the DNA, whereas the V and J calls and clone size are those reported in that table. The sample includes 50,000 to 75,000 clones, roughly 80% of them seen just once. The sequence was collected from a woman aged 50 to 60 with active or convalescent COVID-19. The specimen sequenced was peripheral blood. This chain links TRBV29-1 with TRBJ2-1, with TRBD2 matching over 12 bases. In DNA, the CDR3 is TGCAGCGTTCGAATGGGACTAGCGGGTCTTAATGAGCAGTTCTTC. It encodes CSVRMGLAGLNEQFF.